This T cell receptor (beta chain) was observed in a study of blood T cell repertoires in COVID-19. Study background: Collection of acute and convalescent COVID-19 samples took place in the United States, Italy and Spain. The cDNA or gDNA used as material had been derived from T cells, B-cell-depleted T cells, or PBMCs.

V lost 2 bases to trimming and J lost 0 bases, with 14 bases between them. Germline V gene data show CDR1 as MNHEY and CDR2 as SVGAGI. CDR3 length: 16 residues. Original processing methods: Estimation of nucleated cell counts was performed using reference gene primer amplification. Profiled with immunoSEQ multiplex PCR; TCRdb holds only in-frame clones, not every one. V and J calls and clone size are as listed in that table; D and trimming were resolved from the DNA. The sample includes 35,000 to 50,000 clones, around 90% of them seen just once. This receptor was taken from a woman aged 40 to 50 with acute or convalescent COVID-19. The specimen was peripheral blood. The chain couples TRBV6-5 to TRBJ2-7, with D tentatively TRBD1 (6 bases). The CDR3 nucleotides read TGTGCCAGCAGTTACGGCAGGGGCCCTCCCTCCTACGAGCAGTACTTC. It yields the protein CASSYGRGPPSYEQYF.